The 3 T cell receptor beta chains reported below all come from one sample, sequenced in a study of T cell responses to AZD1222 COVID-19 vaccine. Sequencing used immunoSEQ multiplex PCR; TCRdb keeps in-frame clones, though not all of them. The data show over 85,000 clones, roughly nine tenths seen once. The sample was peripheral blood, taken on day 0 of AZD1222 vaccination. The receptors stem from an adult in good health.

The genes are TRBV24-1 and TRBJ1-1, with a weak D call TRBD1 (6 bases). The CDR3 runs 12 residues. The germline CDR1 and CDR2 sequences are KGHDR and SFDVKD. V lost 7 bases to trimming and J lost 11 bases, with 16 bases between them. Here the CDR3 reads CATSDTGIGAFF. The CDR3 DNA reads as TGTGCCACCAGCGATACAGGGATTGGGGCTTTCTTT.

J is TRBJ1-4 and V is TRBV18; D gene uncertain. The CDR3 has 13 residues. V was clipped by 2 bases and J by 4 bases, with 5 bases between them. The germline V gene encodes CDR1 KGHSH and CDR2 LQKENI. The CDR3 DNA follows: TGTGCCAGCTCACCAGACAATAATGAAAAACTGTTTTTT. Translation: CASSPDNNEKLFF.

This rearrangement joins TRBV7-8 to TRBJ1-6; unclear D gene. V lost 2 bases to trimming and J lost 6 bases, with 11 bases between them. The CDR3 length is 15 residues. Per the germline V gene, CDR1 is SGHVS and CDR2 is FQNEAQ. The CDR3 spells CASSLMGTSNSPLHF. Here the CDR3 DNA reads TGTGCCAGCAGCTTAATGGGAACCAGTAATTCACCCCTCCACTTT.